This T cell receptor beta chain was profiled in a study of shared clonotypes between healthy human individuals. Germline lookup yields CDR1 MNHEY and CDR2 SMNVEV (reference sequence). The V gene end was trimmed by 8 bases and the J gene end by 7 bases; junction bases not matched to a gene: 11. The CDR3 is made up of 13 amino acids. This clone was found once. Generated by immunoSEQ multiplex PCR, the TCRdb table keeps only in-frame clones and is missing some. The top ten clones hold approximately 1.2% of a sample with about 1.5 million clones, roughly 96% of them seen once. This TCR derives from a man aged 25 to 40 in good health. The sequencing input was naive CD4+ T cells sorted from blood. Subset here: CD45RA+ positively selected. This chain connects TRBV27 to TRBJ2-7; 7 bases fit TRBD2. The CDR3 here is CASHSGLGGEQYF. Written as DNA, the CDR3 is TGTGCCAGCCATAGCGGGCTTGGAGGGGAGCAGTACTTC.